This T cell receptor (beta chain) was obtained from a study of blood T cells in healthy people across ages. Looking at the study overall: Through template switching, about one barcoded beta molecule was captured per two T cells, as measured in model experiments.

This clonotype was seen only a few times. Its specificity is unknown. Germline V gene sequence: CDR1 SGHDT, CDR2 YYEEEE. The CDR3 covers 14 residues. V lost 5 bases and J lost 5; bases outside the gene matches: 7. Study observations and caveats: Correlation between TCR beta diversity and naive T cell percentage was strong. Both naive CD4+ cell counts and diversity were greater in long-lived donors than in aged donors.

A second PCR, run for about 6 to 11 cycles, used a sample-barcoded 5' primer plus a J-beta primer mix. MiXCR, run by TCRdb on the 5' RACE reads, gives a single entry per CDR3 protein. Among about 2 million distinct CDR3 sequences listed, 40% to 55% were seen once. The chain is built from TRBV5-6 and TRBJ2-1, with 7 bases that match TRBD2. Source material: blood. The TCR comes from a woman in her forties in good health. Here the CDR3 reads CASRILLANNEQFF. CDR3 DNA: TGTGCCAGCAGGATTCTACTAGCGAACAATGAGCAGTTCTTC. Filled out from reference TRBV5-6 and TRBJ2-1, the complete variable domain reads DAGVTQSPTHLIKTRGQQVTLRCSPKSGHDTVSWYQQALGQGPQFIFQYYEEEERQRGNFPDRFSGHQFPNYSSELNVNALLLGDSALYLCASRILLANNEQFFGPGTRLTVL.